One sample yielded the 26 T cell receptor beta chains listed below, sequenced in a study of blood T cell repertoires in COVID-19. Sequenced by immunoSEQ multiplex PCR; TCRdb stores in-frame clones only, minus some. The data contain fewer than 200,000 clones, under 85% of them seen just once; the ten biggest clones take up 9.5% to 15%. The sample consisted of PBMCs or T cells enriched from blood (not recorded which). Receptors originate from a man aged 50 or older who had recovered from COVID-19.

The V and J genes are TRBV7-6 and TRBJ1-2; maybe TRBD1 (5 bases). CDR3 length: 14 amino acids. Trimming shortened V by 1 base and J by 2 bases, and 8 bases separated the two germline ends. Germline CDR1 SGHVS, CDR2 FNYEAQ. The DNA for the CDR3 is TGTGCCAGCAGCTTAGATGGGGGGAACTATGGCTACACCTTC. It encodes CASSLDGGNYGYTF.

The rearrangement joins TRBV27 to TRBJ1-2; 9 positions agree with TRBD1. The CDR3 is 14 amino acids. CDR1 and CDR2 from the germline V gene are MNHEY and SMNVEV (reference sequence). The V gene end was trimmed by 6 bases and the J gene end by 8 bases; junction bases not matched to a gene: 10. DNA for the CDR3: TGTGCCAGCAGACCCTGGGACAGGGTCGTCGGCTACACCTTC. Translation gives CASRPWDRVVGYTF.

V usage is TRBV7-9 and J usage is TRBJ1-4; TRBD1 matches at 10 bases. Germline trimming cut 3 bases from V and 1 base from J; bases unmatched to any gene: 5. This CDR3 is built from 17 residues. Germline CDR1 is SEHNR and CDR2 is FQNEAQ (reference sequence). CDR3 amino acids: CASSFGTGVGTNEKLFF. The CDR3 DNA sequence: TGTGCCAGCAGCTTTGGGACAGGGGTGGGAACTAATGAAAAACTGTTTTTT.

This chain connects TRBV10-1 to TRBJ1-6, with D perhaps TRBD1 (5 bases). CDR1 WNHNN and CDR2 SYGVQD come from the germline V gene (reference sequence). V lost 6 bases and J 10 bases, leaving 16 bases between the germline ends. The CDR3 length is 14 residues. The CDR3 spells CASSPSRQNSPLHF. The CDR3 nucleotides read TGCGCCAGCAGCCCCTCTAGACAGAACTCACCCCTCCACTTT.

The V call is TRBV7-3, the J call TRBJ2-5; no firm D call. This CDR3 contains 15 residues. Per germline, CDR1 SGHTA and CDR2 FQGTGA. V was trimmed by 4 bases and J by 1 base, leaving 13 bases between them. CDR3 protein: CASSSGLAPQETQYF. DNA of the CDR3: TGTGCCAGCAGCTCAGGCTTGGCCCCCCAAGAGACCCAGTACTTC.

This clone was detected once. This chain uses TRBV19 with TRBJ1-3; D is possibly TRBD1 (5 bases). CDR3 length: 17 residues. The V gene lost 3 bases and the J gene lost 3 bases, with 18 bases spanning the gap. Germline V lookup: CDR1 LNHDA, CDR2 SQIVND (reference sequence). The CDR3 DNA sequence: TGTGCCAGTAGTATCGGTGTAGCGGGGGACCTTGGAAACACCATATATTTT. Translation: CASSIGVAGDLGNTIYF.

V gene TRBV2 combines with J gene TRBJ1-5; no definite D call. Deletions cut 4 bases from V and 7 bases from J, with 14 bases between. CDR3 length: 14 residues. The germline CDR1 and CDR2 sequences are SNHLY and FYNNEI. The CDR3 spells CASSATQNLQPQHF. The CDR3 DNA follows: TGTGCCAGCAGTGCTACACAGAATTTACAGCCCCAGCATTTT.

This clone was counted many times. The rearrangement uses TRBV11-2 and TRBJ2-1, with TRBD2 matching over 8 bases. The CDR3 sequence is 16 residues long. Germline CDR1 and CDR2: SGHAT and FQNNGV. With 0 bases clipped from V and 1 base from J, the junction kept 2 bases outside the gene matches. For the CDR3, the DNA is TGTGCCAGCAGCTTAGATGCGGGGGGATCCTACAATGAGCAGTTCTTC. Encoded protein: CASSLDAGGSYNEQFF.

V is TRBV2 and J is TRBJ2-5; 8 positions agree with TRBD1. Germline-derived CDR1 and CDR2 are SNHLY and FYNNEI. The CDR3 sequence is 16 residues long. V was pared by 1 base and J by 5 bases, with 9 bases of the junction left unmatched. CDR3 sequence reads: CASSEGYRGSRETQYF. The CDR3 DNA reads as TGTGCCAGCAGTGAAGGTTACAGGGGGTCGCGGGAGACCCAGTACTTC.

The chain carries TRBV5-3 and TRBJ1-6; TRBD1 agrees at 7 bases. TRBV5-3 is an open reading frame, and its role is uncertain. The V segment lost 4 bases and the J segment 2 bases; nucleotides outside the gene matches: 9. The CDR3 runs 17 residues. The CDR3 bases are TGTGCCAGAAGCGGCACAGGGGCCCGGGCCTATAATTCACCCCTCCACTTT. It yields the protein CARSGTGARAYNSPLHF.

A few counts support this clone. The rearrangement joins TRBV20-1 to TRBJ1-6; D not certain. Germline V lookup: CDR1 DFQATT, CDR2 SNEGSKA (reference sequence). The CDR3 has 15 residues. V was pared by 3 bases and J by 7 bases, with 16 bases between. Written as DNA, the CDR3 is TGCAGTGCTAGTGCGACGCGACTGACGAATTCACCCCTCCACTTT. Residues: CSASATRLTNSPLHF.

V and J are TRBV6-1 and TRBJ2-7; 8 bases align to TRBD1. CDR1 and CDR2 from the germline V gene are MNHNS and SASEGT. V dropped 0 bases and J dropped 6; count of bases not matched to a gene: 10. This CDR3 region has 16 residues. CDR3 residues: CASSEAVEGQGREQYF. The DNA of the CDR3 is TGTGCCAGCAGTGAAGCTGTCGAAGGACAGGGACGCGAGCAGTACTTC.

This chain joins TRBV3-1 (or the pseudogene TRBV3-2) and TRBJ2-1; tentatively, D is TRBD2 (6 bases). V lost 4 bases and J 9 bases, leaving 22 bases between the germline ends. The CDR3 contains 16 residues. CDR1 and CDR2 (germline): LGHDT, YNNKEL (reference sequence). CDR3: CASSPGSGGWRGEQFF. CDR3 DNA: TGTGCCAGCAGCCCGGGGTCGGGCGGGTGGCGGGGTGAGCAGTTCTTC.

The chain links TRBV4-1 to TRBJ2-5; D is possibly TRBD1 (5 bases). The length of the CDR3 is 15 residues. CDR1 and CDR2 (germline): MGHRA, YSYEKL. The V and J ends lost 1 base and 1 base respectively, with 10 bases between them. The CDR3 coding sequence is TGCGCCAGCAGCCAAGCGTCAGGGTCCCAAGAGACCCAGTACTTC. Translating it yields CASSQASGSQETQYF.

This CDR3 is CATRPTGSREKLFF. The CDR3 DNA sequence: TGTGCCACTCGCCCCACAGGGTCAAGGGAAAAACTGTTTTTT. This chain links TRBV19 with TRBJ1-4; possibly TRBD1 for D (6 bases). This CDR3 contains 14 residues. Trimming shortened V by 10 bases and J by 8 bases, and 20 bases separated the two germline ends. Germline V gives CDR1 LNHDA, CDR2 SQIVND (reference sequence). The whole variable domain, filled in from reference TRBV19 and TRBJ1-4, reads DGGITQSPKYLFRKEGQNVTLSCEQNLNHDAMYWYRQDPGQGLRLIYYSQIVNDFQKGDIAEGYSVSREKKESFPLTVTSAQKNPTAFYLCATRPTGSREKLFFGSGTQLSVL.

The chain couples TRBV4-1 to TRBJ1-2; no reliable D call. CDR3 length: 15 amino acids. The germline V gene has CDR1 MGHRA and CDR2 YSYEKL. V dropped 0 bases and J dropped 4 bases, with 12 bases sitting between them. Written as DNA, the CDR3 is TGCGCCAGCAGCCAAGATCGCCGGTCAACCTATGGCTACACCTTC. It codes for CASSQDRRSTYGYTF.

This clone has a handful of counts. The CDR3 loop reads CASSRGVGGETQYF. CDR3 nucleotides: TGTGCCAGCAGCCGGGGAGTGGGAGGAGAGACCCAGTACTTC. The gene calls are TRBV3-1 (or the pseudogene TRBV3-2) and TRBJ2-5; TRBD2 might be the D (6 bases). V was cut by 4 bases and J by 4 bases, with 13 bases left in between. The V gene's germline CDR1 is LGHDT and CDR2 YNNKEL (reference sequence). The CDR3 is 14 amino acids.

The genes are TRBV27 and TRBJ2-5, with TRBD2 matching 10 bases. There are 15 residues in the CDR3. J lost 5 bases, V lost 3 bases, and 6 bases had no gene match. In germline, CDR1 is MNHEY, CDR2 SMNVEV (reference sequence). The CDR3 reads CASSLYLAGVETQYF. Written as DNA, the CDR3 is TGTGCCAGCAGTTTGTATCTAGCGGGGGTTGAGACCCAGTACTTC.

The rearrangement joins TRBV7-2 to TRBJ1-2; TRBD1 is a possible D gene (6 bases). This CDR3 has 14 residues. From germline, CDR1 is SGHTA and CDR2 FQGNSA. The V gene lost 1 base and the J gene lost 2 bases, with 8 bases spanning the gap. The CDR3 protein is CASSLDRANYGYTF. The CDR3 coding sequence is TGTGCCAGCAGCTTAGACAGGGCAAACTATGGCTACACCTTC.

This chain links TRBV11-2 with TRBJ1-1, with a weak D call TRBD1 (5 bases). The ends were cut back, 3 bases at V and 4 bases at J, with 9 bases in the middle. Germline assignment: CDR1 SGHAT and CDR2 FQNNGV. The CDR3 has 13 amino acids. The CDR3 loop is CASSFDRSTEAFF. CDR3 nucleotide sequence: TGTGCCAGCAGCTTCGACAGATCCACTGAAGCTTTCTTT.

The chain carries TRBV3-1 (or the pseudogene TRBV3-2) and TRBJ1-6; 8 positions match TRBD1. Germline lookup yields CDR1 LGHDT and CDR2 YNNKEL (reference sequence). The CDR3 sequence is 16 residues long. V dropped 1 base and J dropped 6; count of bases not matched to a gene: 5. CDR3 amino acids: CASSQGDRLGNSPLHF. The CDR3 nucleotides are TGTGCCAGCAGCCAAGGGGACAGGCTTGGTAATTCACCCCTCCACTTT.

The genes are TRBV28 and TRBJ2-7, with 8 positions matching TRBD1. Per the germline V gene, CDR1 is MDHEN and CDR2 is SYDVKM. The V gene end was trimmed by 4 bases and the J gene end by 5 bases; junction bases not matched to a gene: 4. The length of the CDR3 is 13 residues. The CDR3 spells CASSWDRTNEQYF. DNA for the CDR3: TGTGCCAGCAGTTGGGACAGGACAAACGAGCAGTACTTC.

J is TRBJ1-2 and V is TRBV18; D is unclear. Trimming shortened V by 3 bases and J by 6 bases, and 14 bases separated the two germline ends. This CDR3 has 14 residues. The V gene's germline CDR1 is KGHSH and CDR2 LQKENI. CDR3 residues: CASSPSYLIDGYTF. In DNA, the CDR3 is TGTGCCAGCTCACCGTCCTACCTAATCGATGGCTACACCTTC.

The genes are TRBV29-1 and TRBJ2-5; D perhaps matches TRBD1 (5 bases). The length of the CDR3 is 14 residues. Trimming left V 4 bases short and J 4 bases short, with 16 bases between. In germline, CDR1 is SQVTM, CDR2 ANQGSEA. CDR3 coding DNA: TGCAGCGTTGGGGCAAGTAGGGGTGGAGAGACCCAGTACTTC. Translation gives CSVGASRGGETQYF.

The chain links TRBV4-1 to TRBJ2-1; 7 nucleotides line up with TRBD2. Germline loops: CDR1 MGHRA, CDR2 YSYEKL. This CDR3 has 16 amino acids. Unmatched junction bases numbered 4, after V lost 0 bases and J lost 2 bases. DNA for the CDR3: TGCGCCAGCAGCCAAGATTGGGCGGGGGCCTACAATGAGCAGTTCTTC. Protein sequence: CASSQDWAGAYNEQFF.

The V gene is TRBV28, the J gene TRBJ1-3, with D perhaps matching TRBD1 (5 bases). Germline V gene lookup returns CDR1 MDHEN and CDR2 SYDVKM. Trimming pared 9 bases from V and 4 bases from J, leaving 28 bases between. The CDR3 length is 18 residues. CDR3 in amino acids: CASSLIGWGSLGGNTIYF. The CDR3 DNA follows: TGTGCCAGTAGCCTAATCGGCTGGGGCTCGCTAGGGGGAAACACCATATATTTT.